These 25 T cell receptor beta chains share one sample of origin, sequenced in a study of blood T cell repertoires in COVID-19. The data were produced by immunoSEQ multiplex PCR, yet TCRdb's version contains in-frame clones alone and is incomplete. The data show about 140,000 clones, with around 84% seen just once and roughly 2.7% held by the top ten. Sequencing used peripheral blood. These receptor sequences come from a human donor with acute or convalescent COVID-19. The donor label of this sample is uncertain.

CDR3 amino acids: CASSISGDNQPQHF. The CDR3 DNA follows: TGTGCCAGTAGTATATCAGGCGACAATCAGCCCCAGCATTTT. This chain connects TRBV19 to TRBJ1-5; D is ambiguous. The CDR3 runs 14 residues. In germline, CDR1 is LNHDA, CDR2 SQIVND (reference sequence). V dropped 2 bases and J dropped 3 bases, with 8 bases sitting between them.

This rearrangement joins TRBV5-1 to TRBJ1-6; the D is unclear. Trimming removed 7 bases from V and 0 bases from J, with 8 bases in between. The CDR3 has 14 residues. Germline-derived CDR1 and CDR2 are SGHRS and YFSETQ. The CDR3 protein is CASGEGSYNSPLHF. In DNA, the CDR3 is TGCGCCAGCGGGGAGGGCTCCTATAATTCACCCCTCCACTTT.

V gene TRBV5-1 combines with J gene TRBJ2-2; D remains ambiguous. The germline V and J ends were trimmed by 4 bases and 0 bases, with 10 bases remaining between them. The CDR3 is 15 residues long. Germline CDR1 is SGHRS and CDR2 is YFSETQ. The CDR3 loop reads CASSGYTANTGELFF. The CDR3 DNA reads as TGCGCCAGCAGCGGCTACACAGCGAACACCGGGGAGCTGTTTTTT.

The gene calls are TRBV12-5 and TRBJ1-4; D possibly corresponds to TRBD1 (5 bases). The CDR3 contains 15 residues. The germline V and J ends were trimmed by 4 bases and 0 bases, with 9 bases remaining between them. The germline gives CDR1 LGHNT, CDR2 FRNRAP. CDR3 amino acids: CASGWGDATNEKLFF. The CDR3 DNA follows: TGTGCTAGTGGTTGGGGGGATGCAACTAATGAAAAACTGTTTTTT. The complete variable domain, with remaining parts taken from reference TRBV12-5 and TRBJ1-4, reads DARVTQTPRHKVTEMGQEVTMRCQPILGHNTVFWYRQTMMQGLELLAYFRNRAPLDDSGMPKDRFSAEMPDATLATLKIQPSEPRDSAVYFCASGWGDATNEKLFFGSGTQLSVL.

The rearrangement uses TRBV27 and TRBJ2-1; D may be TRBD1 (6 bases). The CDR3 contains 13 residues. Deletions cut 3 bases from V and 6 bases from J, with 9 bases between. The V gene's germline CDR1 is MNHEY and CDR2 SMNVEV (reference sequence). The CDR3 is CASSLNRANEQFF. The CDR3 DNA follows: TGTGCCAGCAGTTTGAACAGGGCCAATGAGCAGTTCTTC.

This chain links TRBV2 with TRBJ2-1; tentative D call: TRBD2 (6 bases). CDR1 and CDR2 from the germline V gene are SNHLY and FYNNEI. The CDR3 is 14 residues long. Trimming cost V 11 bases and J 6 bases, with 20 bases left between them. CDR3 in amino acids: CAVEGRGFGNEQFF. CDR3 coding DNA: TGTGCCGTCGAGGGGCGGGGTTTCGGCAATGAGCAGTTCTTC.

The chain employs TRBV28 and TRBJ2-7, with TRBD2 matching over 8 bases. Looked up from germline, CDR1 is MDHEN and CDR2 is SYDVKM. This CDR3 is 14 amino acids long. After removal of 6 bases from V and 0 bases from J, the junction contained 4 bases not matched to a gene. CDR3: CASRPSGGSYEQYF. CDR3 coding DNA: TGTGCCAGCAGACCCAGCGGGGGCTCCTACGAGCAGTACTTC.

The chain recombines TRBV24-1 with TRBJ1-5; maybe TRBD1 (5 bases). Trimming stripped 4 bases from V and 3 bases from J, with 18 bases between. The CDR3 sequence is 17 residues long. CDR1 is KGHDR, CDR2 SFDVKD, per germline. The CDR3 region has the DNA TGTGCCACCAGTGACCGGGACTCGGGGAGGGTCAATCAGCCCCAGCATTTT. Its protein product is CATSDRDSGRVNQPQHF.

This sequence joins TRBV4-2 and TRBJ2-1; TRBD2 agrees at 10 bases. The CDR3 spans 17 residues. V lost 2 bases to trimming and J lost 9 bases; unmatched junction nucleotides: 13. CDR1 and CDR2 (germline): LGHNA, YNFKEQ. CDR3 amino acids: CASSQKGGLAGASEQFF. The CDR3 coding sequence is TGTGCCAGCAGCCAAAAAGGTGGGCTAGCGGGAGCAAGTGAGCAGTTCTTC.

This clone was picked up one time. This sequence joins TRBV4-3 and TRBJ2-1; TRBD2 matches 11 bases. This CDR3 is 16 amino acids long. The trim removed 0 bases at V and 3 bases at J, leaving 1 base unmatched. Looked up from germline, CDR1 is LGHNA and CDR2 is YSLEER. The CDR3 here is CASSQDGLAGYNEQFF. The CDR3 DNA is TGCGCCAGCAGCCAAGATGGACTAGCGGGCTACAATGAGCAGTTCTTC.

Here the CDR3 reads CASSSTGEAYEQYF. DNA of the CDR3: TGTGCCAGCAGTTCAACAGGTGAAGCCTACGAGCAGTACTTC. The chain combines TRBV7-9 with TRBJ2-7; maybe TRBD1 (5 bases). Germline V CDR1 and CDR2: SEHNR, FQNEAQ (reference sequence). V was clipped by 6 bases and J by 2 bases, with 14 bases between them. This CDR3 spans 14 amino acids.

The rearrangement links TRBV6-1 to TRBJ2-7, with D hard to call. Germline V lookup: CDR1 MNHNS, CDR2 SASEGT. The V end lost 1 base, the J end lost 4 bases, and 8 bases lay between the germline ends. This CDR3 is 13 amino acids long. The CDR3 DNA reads TGTGCCAGCAGTGAAGGATACAGTTACGAGCAGTACTTC. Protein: CASSEGYSYEQYF.

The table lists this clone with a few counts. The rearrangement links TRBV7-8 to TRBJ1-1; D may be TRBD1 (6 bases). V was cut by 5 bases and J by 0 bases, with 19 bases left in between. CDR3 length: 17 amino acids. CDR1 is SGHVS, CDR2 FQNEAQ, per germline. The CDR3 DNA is TGTGCCAGCAGCCCGGGACACACTCCCTTCATGAACACTGAAGCTTTCTTT. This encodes CASSPGHTPFMNTEAFF. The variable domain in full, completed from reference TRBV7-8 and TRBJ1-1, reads GAGVSQSPRYKVAKRGQDVALRCDPISGHVSLFWYQQALGQGPEFLTYFQNEAQLDKSGLPSDRFFAERPEGSVSTLKIQRTQQEDSAVYLCASSPGHTPFMNTEAFFGQGTRLTVV.

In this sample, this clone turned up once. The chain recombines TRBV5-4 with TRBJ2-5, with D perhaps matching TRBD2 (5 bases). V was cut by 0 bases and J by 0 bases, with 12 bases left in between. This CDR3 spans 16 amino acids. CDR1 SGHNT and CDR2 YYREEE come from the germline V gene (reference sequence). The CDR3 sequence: CASSLDGLAHQETQYF. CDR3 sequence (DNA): TGTGCCAGCAGCTTGGATGGGCTAGCACACCAAGAGACCCAGTACTTC.

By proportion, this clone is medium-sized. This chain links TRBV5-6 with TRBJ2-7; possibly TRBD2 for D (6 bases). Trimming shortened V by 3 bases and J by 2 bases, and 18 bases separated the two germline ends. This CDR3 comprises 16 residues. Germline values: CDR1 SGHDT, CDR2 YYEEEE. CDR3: CASSSFSGTDPYEQYF. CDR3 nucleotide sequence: TGTGCCAGCAGCTCATTTTCCGGGACTGATCCCTACGAGCAGTACTTC.

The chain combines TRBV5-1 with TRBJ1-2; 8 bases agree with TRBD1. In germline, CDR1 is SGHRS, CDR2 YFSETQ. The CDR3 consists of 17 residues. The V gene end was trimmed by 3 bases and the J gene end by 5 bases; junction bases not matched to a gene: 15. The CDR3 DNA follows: TGCGCCAGCAGCTCCGGGACAGGAAGCTCCGGGGGGTATGGCTACACCTTC. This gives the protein CASSSGTGSSGGYGYTF.

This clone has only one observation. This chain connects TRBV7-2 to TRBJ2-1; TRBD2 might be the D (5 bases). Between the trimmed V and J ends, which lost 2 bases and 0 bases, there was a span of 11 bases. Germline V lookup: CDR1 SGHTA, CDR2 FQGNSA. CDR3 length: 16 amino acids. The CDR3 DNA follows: TGTGCCAGCAGCTTAAACAGCGGAAGCTCCTACAATGAGCAGTTCTTC. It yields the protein CASSLNSGSSYNEQFF.

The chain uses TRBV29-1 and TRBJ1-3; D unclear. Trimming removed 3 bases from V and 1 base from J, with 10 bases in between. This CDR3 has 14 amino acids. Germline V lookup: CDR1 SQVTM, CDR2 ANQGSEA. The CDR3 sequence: CSVESGSSGNTIYF. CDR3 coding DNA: TGCAGCGTTGAGTCCGGGAGTTCTGGAAACACCATATATTTT.

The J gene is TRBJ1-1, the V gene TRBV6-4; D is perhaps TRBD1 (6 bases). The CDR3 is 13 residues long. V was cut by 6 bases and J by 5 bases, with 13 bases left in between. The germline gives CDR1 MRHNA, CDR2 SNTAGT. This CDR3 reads CASSRMRGTEAFF. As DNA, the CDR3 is TGTGCCAGCAGCCGAATGAGGGGGACTGAAGCTTTCTTT.

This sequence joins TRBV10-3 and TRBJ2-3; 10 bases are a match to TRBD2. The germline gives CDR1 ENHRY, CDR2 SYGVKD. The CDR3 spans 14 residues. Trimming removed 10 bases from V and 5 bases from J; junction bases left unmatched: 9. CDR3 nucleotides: TGTGCCACAAAAGGAGCGGGAGGGCAAGATACGCAGTATTTT. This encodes CATKGAGGQDTQYF.

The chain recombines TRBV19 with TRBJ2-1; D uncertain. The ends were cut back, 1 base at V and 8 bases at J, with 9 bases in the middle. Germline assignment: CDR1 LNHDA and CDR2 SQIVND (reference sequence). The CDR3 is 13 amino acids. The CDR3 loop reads CASSIGFADEQFF. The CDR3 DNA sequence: TGTGCCAGTAGTATAGGTTTCGCGGATGAGCAGTTCTTC.

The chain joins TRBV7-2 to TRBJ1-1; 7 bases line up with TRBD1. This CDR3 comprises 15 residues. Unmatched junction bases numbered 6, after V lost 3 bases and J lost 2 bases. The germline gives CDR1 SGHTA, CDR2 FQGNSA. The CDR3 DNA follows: TGTGCCAGCAGCTTCGGGACAGCCATTAACACTGAAGCTTTCTTT. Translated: CASSFGTAINTEAFF.

Written as DNA, the CDR3 is TGTGCCAGCAGTTTCACAGGGGCCGGGGAGCTGTTTTTT. Its translation: CASSFTGAGELFF. V and J are TRBV6-1 and TRBJ2-2; 7 bases agree with TRBD1. J lost 6 bases, V lost 5 bases, and 3 bases had no gene match. The CDR3 has 13 residues. Germline lookup yields CDR1 MNHNS and CDR2 SASEGT.

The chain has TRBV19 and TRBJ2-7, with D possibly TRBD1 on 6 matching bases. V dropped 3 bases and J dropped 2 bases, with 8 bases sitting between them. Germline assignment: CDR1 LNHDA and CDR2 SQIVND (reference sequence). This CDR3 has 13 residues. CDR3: CASSIQGTYEQYF. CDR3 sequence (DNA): TGTGCCAGTAGTATTCAGGGGACCTACGAGCAGTACTTC.

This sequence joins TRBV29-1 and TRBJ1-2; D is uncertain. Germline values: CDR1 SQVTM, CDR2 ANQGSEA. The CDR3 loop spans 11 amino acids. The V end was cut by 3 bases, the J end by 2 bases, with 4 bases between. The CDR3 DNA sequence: TGCAGCGTTGAGTCGAACTATGGCTACACCTTC. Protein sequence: CSVESNYGYTF.